This TCR beta chain was sequenced during a study of technical replicates of blood from a handful of donors. From germline, CDR1 is SGHAT and CDR2 FQNNGV. V was trimmed by 5 bases and J by 2 bases, leaving 13 bases between them. The CDR3 has 15 amino acids. Profiled with immunoSEQ multiplex PCR; TCRdb holds only in-frame clones, not every one. Of over 55,000 clones in the sample, approximately 86% were seen once. This clonotype was obtained from a human donor in good health. Some clones in this sample may be carry-over from other donors' samples. The sample comprised PBMCs. This sequence joins TRBV11-2 and TRBJ2-1; D perhaps matches TRBD2 (5 bases). CDR3 protein: CASSPRTLAYNEQFF. The CDR3 nucleotides read TGTGCCAGCAGCCCCCGGACTTTGGCCTACAATGAGCAGTTCTTC.